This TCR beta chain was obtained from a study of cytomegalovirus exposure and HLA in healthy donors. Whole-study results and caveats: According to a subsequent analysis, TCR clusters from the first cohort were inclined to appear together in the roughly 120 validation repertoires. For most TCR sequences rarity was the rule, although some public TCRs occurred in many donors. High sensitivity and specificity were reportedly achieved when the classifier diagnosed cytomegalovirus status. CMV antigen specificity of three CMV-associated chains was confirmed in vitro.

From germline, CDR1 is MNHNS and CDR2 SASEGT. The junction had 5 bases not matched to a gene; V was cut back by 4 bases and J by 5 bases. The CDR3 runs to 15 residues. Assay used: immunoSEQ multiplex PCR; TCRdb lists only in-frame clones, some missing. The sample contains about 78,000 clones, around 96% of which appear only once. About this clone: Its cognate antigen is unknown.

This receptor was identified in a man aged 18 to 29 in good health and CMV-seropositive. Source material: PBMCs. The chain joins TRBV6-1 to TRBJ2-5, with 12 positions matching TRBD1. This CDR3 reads CASSVGTGGAETQYF. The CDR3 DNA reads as TGTGCCAGCAGTGTGGGGACAGGGGGCGCGGAGACCCAGTACTTC.